This T cell receptor beta chain was identified during a study of T cells in Graves' hyperthyroidism and ophthalmopathy. The CDR3 consists of 14 residues. CDR1 SGHTA and CDR2 FQGNSA come from the germline V gene. Ophthalmopathy patients all had a Clinical Activity Score of at least 3, a NOSPECS grade of at least 4 and disease under 3 months old. Every diagnosis used clinical symptoms, serum thyroxine and TRAb, thyroid ultrasound and orbital computed tomography. In regard to this clonotype: Its antigen remains unidentified. Germline and junction disagree at one end, which may indicate a read error.

TCR beta CDR3 regions were amplified from RNA. Carried out on the TCR CDR3, a first-round RT-PCR used the HTBI primer set. TCRdb analysed the multiplex PCR reads with MiXCR anew, one entry per CDR3 protein. Of 500,000 to 650,000 distinct CDR3 sequences in the sample, about 14% were seen once. Study observations and caveats: Peripheral blood also featured most of the thyroid clonotypes expanded above 0.001.

This chain uses TRBV7-2 with TRBJ1-1, with D perhaps matching TRBD1 (5 bases). The sequencing input was blood. This TCR derives from a woman aged 45-65 years with Graves' ophthalmopathy. Here the CDR3 reads CAGSSKQVNTEAFF. Written as DNA, the CDR3 is TGTGCCGGCAGCTCCAAACAGGTAAACACTGAAGCTTTCTTT.